The 5 T cell receptor beta chains below all came from one sample that was sequenced in a study of PD-L1 blockade in urothelial cancer. Only in-frame clones appear in the TCRdb table, and some are missing; sequencing was by immunoSEQ multiplex PCR. The top ten clones hold approximately 2.5% of a sample with 53,000 or so clones, around nine tenths of them seen once. This sample's time point: peripheral blood 6 weeks after treatment start. Material: PBMCs, obtained around atezolizumab (anti-PD-L1) treatment. The receptors originated from a man in his sixties with urothelial cancer.

This clone was found once. V gene TRBV9 combines with J gene TRBJ2-1; 14 nucleotides line up with TRBD2. The CDR3 length is 19 residues. Germline V CDR1 and CDR2: SGDLS, YYNGEE. V shed 0 bases, J shed 10 bases, and the junction held 15 bases outside the gene matches. The CDR3 here is CASSVGWGGGTSGGGEQFF. The DNA for the CDR3 is TGTGCCAGCAGCGTAGGATGGGGGGGTGGGACTAGCGGGGGCGGAGAGCAGTTCTTC.

This chain connects TRBV11-1 to TRBJ2-5; possible D gene TRBD1, 6 bases. Looked up from germline, CDR1 is SGHAT and CDR2 is FQDESV (reference sequence). The CDR3 length is 13 residues. Trimming stripped 3 bases from V and 3 bases from J, with 8 bases between. As DNA, the CDR3 is TGTGCCAGCAGCTTGGACAGCGAAGAGACCCAGTACTTC. Translation gives CASSLDSEETQYF.

V gene TRBV28 combines with J gene TRBJ2-1, with 10 bases aligning to TRBD2. In germline, CDR1 is MDHEN, CDR2 SYDVKM. This CDR3 region has 15 residues. V lost 4 bases and J lost 1; bases outside the gene matches: 1. The CDR3 sequence: CASSSAGGSYNEQFF. The CDR3 bases are TGTGCCAGCAGTTCAGCGGGAGGGTCCTACAATGAGCAGTTCTTC.

This clone was observed a single time. The gene calls are TRBV10-2 and TRBJ1-1; D is possibly TRBD1 (6 bases). Germline-derived CDR1 and CDR2 are WSHSY and SAAADI. This CDR3 is 14 amino acids long. With 8 bases removed from V and 5 bases from J, the gap between germline ends came to 18 bases. DNA of the CDR3: TGCGCCAGCGGCTCAGGGAGGGGGATTACTGAAGCTTTCTTT. This sequence encodes CASGSGRGITEAFF.

V and J are TRBV6-5 and TRBJ2-2; a possible D gene is TRBD2 (5 bases). Per the germline V gene, CDR1 is MNHEY and CDR2 is SVGAGI. The ends were cut back, 6 bases at V and 6 bases at J, with 17 bases in the middle. This CDR3 has 15 amino acids. The CDR3 sequence is CASSRPSGVPGELFF. As DNA, the CDR3 is TGTGCCAGCAGCCGACCCTCCGGGGTTCCCGGGGAGCTGTTTTTT.